The rows below give T cell receptor beta chains drawn from one sample of a study of blood T cell repertoires in COVID-19. The table came from immunoSEQ multiplex PCR; TCRdb's copy has only in-frame clones and leaves some out. The sample shows 200,000 to 300,000 clones, around nine tenths of them seen only once. The specimen sequenced was peripheral blood. These receptors originate from a man aged 25 to 40 with active or convalescent COVID-19. Both conserved end residues are part of each CDR3. Fields, in order: V gene, J gene, D gene, clone size, CDR3 protein, CDR3 DNA. D genes are given only for firm matches. Expanded clones are given a class, and other clones once, few, many or no size at all.

v_call: TRBV18
j_call: TRBJ2-1
d_call: .
clone_size: .
cdr3_aa: CASSPPKGFSYNEQFF
cdr3_nt: TGTGCCAGCTCACCACCCAAGGGGTTCTCCTACAATGAGCAGTTCTTC

v_call: TRBV7-2
j_call: TRBJ2-1
d_call: TRBD1
clone_size: .
cdr3_aa: CASSSDRANEQFF
cdr3_nt: TGTGCCAGCAGCTCGGACAGGGCCAATGAGCAGTTCTTC

v_call: TRBV2
j_call: TRBJ2-7
d_call: .
clone_size: .
cdr3_aa: CASSEYIGGGYEQYF
cdr3_nt: TGTGCCAGCAGTGAATATATAGGGGGTGGGTACGAGCAGTACTTC

v_call: TRBV6-1
j_call: TRBJ1-2
d_call: .
clone_size: .
cdr3_aa: CASSEAPWEIHNYGYTF
cdr3_nt: TGTGCCAGCAGTGAAGCTCCCTGGGAGATACATAACTATGGCTACACCTTC

v_call: TRBV4-2
j_call: TRBJ2-7
d_call: TRBD1
clone_size: .
cdr3_aa: CASSPETGDIGSYEQYF
cdr3_nt: TGTGCCAGCAGCCCAGAAACAGGGGATATTGGCTCCTACGAGCAGTACTTC

v_call: TRBV6-5
j_call: TRBJ1-5
d_call: .
clone_size: .
cdr3_aa: CASIVTAGQTQPQHF
cdr3_nt: TGTGCCAGCATAGTCACGGCAGGTCAAACTCAGCCCCAGCATTTT

v_call: TRBV19
j_call: TRBJ1-4
d_call: .
clone_size: .
cdr3_aa: CASTIGHINEKLFF
cdr3_nt: TGTGCCAGTACTATAGGACACATTAATGAAAAACTGTTTTTT

v_call: TRBV6-5
j_call: TRBJ1-3
d_call: TRBD1
clone_size: .
cdr3_aa: CASSYSGYTGVNTIYF
cdr3_nt: TGTGCCAGCAGTTACTCGGGTTACACAGGGGTAAACACCATATATTTT

v_call: TRBV4-1
j_call: TRBJ2-5
d_call: .
clone_size: .
cdr3_aa: CASSQKGGGGTLETQYF
cdr3_nt: TGCGCCAGCAGCCAAAAGGGAGGGGGGGGCACCCTGGAGACCCAGTACTTC

v_call: TRBV4-1
j_call: TRBJ1-2
d_call: TRBD1
clone_size: .
cdr3_aa: CASSLQGDYGYTF
cdr3_nt: TGCGCCAGCAGCCTACAGGGGGACTATGGCTACACCTTC

v_call: TRBV7-9
j_call: TRBJ2-1
d_call: TRBD2
clone_size: .
cdr3_aa: CASSLTLAGGYNEQFF
cdr3_nt: TGTGCCAGCAGCTTAACCCTAGCGGGGGGCTACAATGAGCAGTTCTTC

v_call: TRBV7-8
j_call: TRBJ2-3
d_call: TRBD1
clone_size: few
cdr3_aa: CASSWGTGATDTQYF
cdr3_nt: TGTGCCAGCAGCTGGGGGACAGGGGCAACAGATACGCAGTATTTT

v_call: TRBV5-8
j_call: TRBJ1-4
d_call: .
clone_size: few
cdr3_aa: CASSFHSSGREKLFF
cdr3_nt: TGTGCCAGCAGCTTTCACAGTTCAGGTCGGGAAAAACTGTTTTTT

v_call: TRBV19
j_call: TRBJ1-1
d_call: TRBD1
clone_size: .
cdr3_aa: CASKQGPLMNTEAFF
cdr3_nt: TGTGCCAGTAAACAGGGGCCCCTCATGAACACTGAAGCTTTCTTT

v_call: TRBV6-5
j_call: TRBJ2-7
d_call: TRBD1
clone_size: .
cdr3_aa: CASSWDSYEQYF
cdr3_nt: TGTGCCAGCAGTTGGGACAGTTACGAGCAGTACTTC

v_call: TRBV2
j_call: TRBJ2-3
d_call: .
clone_size: .
cdr3_aa: CASSGTGRVSDTQYF
cdr3_nt: TGTGCCAGCAGTGGTACAGGTCGCGTGTCAGATACGCAGTATTTT

v_call: TRBV11-2
j_call: TRBJ1-1
d_call: TRBD1
clone_size: .
cdr3_aa: CASSYSGTGKNTEAFF
cdr3_nt: TGTGCCAGCAGCTACTCCGGGACAGGGAAGAACACTGAAGCTTTCTTT

v_call: TRBV30
j_call: TRBJ2-3
d_call: .
clone_size: .
cdr3_aa: CAWSVLGTDTQYF
cdr3_nt: TGTGCCTGGAGTGTACTTGGCACAGATACGCAGTATTTT

v_call: TRBV5-2
j_call: TRBJ2-2
d_call: .
clone_size: once
cdr3_aa: CASNFASKRSGTGFPKNTGELFF
cdr3_nt: TGCGCCAGCAACTTTGCCTCTAAACGTTCCGGGACAGGTTTTCCTAAGAACACCGGGGAGCTGTTTTTT

v_call: TRBV11-2
j_call: TRBJ1-2
d_call: TRBD1
clone_size: .
cdr3_aa: CASSRDRYYGYTF
cdr3_nt: TGTGCCAGCAGCCGGGACAGGTACTATGGCTACACCTTC

v_call: TRBV5-6
j_call: TRBJ2-3
d_call: TRBD2
clone_size: .
cdr3_aa: CASSFSFGGLAGKDTQYF
cdr3_nt: TGTGCCAGCAGCTTCTCTTTCGGGGGACTAGCGGGGAAGGATACGCAGTATTTT

v_call: TRBV5-4
j_call: TRBJ1-2
d_call: .
clone_size: .
cdr3_aa: CASSAPGRDYGYTF
cdr3_nt: TGTGCCAGCAGCGCACCGGGCAGGGACTATGGCTACACCTTC

v_call: TRBV15
j_call: TRBJ2-7
d_call: .
clone_size: .
cdr3_aa: CATSSPAGEGDEQYF
cdr3_nt: TGTGCCACCAGCAGCCCGGCCGGCGAGGGTGACGAGCAGTACTTC

v_call: TRBV9
j_call: TRBJ1-2
d_call: .
clone_size: .
cdr3_aa: CASSVGVGGYTF
cdr3_nt: TGTGCCAGCAGCGTAGGTGTTGGCGGCTACACCTTC

v_call: TRBV4-3
j_call: TRBJ2-7
d_call: TRBD2
clone_size: once
cdr3_aa: CASSQEMGLESYEQYF
cdr3_nt: TGCGCCAGCAGCCAAGAAATGGGACTAGAATCCTACGAGCAGTACTTC

v_call: TRBV5-1
j_call: TRBJ1-1
d_call: .
clone_size: .
cdr3_aa: CASSLEGVEAFF
cdr3_nt: TGCGCCAGCAGCTTGGAAGGGGTTGAAGCTTTCTTT

v_call: TRBV7-9
j_call: TRBJ1-2
d_call: .
clone_size: once
cdr3_aa: CASSLEIPRGYTF
cdr3_nt: TGTGCCAGCAGCTTAGAGATACCTCGGGGCTACACCTTC

v_call: TRBV6-5
j_call: TRBJ2-7
d_call: .
clone_size: .
cdr3_aa: CASSYGHGPYEQYF
cdr3_nt: TGTGCCAGCAGTTACGGACACGGACCCTACGAGCAGTACTTC

v_call: TRBV10-3
j_call: TRBJ1-5
d_call: TRBD1
clone_size: .
cdr3_aa: CAISESQGVIINQPQHF
cdr3_nt: TGTGCCATCAGTGAGTCACAGGGGGTGATTATCAATCAGCCCCAGCATTTT

v_call: TRBV6-6
j_call: TRBJ1-5
d_call: .
clone_size: few
cdr3_aa: CASSYKDSFNQPQHF
cdr3_nt: TGTGCCAGCAGTTACAAGGACAGTTTCAATCAGCCCCAGCATTTT

v_call: TRBV10-2
j_call: TRBJ1-5
d_call: TRBD1
clone_size: .
cdr3_aa: CASSEGTGAVQPQHF
cdr3_nt: TGCGCCAGCAGTGAGGGGACAGGGGCTGTTCAGCCCCAGCATTTT

v_call: TRBV2
j_call: TRBJ2-5
d_call: TRBD2
clone_size: .
cdr3_aa: CASSASGGGETQYF
cdr3_nt: TGTGCCAGCAGTGCCAGCGGGGGGGGAGAGACCCAGTACTTC

v_call: TRBV5-1
j_call: TRBJ1-2
d_call: TRBD1
clone_size: .
cdr3_aa: CASSLPTGQDYGYTF
cdr3_nt: TGCGCCAGCAGCTTACCCACAGGACAGGATTATGGCTACACCTTC

v_call: TRBV2
j_call: TRBJ2-7
d_call: TRBD2
clone_size: .
cdr3_aa: CASRPNPDGRKYF
cdr3_nt: TGTGCCAGCAGGCCCAACCCGGACGGGAGGAAGTACTTC

v_call: TRBV12-5
j_call: TRBJ1-1
d_call: TRBD1
clone_size: .
cdr3_aa: CASGSGQATEAFF
cdr3_nt: TGTGCTAGTGGTTCGGGACAGGCTACTGAAGCTTTCTTT

v_call: TRBV19
j_call: TRBJ1-1
d_call: .
clone_size: .
cdr3_aa: CASKEGWWTNTEAFF
cdr3_nt: TGTGCCAGTAAGGAGGGTTGGTGGACGAACACTGAAGCTTTCTTT

v_call: TRBV9
j_call: TRBJ1-1
d_call: TRBD1
clone_size: .
cdr3_aa: CASSVSGTGHTEAFF
cdr3_nt: TGTGCCAGCAGCGTGTCCGGGACAGGGCACACTGAAGCTTTCTTT

v_call: TRBV7-9
j_call: TRBJ2-1
d_call: TRBD2
clone_size: .
cdr3_aa: CASSERLGLAGGNEQFF
cdr3_nt: TGTGCCAGCAGCGAAAGGCTGGGACTAGCGGGGGGCAATGAGCAGTTCTTC

v_call: TRBV5-1
j_call: TRBJ1-1
d_call: .
clone_size: .
cdr3_aa: CASSPRRVNTEAFF
cdr3_nt: TGCGCCAGCAGCCCGAGACGGGTGAACACTGAAGCTTTCTTT

v_call: TRBV2
j_call: TRBJ1-2
d_call: TRBD1
clone_size: .
cdr3_aa: CASKDRARYGYTF
cdr3_nt: TGTGCCAGCAAGGACAGGGCGCGCTATGGCTACACCTTC

v_call: TRBV7-9
j_call: TRBJ2-1
d_call: .
clone_size: .
cdr3_aa: CASSLTYSYNEQFF
cdr3_nt: TGTGCCAGCAGCTTAACTTACTCCTACAATGAGCAGTTCTTC

v_call: TRBV7-9
j_call: TRBJ1-1
d_call: .
clone_size: once
cdr3_aa: CASRSTAEAFF
cdr3_nt: TGTGCCAGCAGATCAACAGCTGAAGCTTTCTTT

v_call: TRBV3-1/TRBV3-2
j_call: TRBJ1-6
d_call: .
clone_size: .
cdr3_aa: CATAMGGVGNSPLHF
cdr3_nt: TGTGCCACCGCGATGGGGGGTGTGGGTAATTCACCCCTCCACTTT

v_call: TRBV7-6
j_call: TRBJ2-2
d_call: TRBD1
clone_size: .
cdr3_aa: CASSLAGTGVAGELFF
cdr3_nt: TGTGCCAGCAGCTTAGCGGGGACAGGGGTGGCCGGGGAGCTGTTTTTT

v_call: TRBV5-1
j_call: TRBJ1-5
d_call: TRBD1
clone_size: .
cdr3_aa: CASATGTGDQPQHF
cdr3_nt: TGCGCCAGCGCCACCGGGACAGGGGATCAGCCCCAGCATTTT

v_call: TRBV11-3
j_call: TRBJ2-7
d_call: TRBD1
clone_size: few
cdr3_aa: CASSLVGTADYEQYF
cdr3_nt: TGTGCCAGCAGCTTAGTCGGGACAGCTGACTACGAGCAGTACTTC

v_call: TRBV5-8
j_call: TRBJ1-2
d_call: TRBD1
clone_size: once
cdr3_aa: CASSGRDRGSRGYTF
cdr3_nt: TGTGCCAGCAGCGGCCGGGACAGGGGATCTCGTGGCTACACCTTC

v_call: TRBV9
j_call: TRBJ2-7
d_call: TRBD2
clone_size: .
cdr3_aa: CASSVAGGTYEQYF
cdr3_nt: TGTGCCAGCAGCGTAGCGGGGGGAACCTACGAGCAGTACTTC

v_call: TRBV13
j_call: TRBJ1-1
d_call: TRBD1
clone_size: few
cdr3_aa: CASSSRKTTGMNTEAFF
cdr3_nt: TGTGCCAGCAGCTCCCGAAAAACGACAGGGATGAACACTGAAGCTTTCTTT

v_call: TRBV5-1
j_call: TRBJ2-7
d_call: .
clone_size: .
cdr3_aa: CASSEGYEQYF
cdr3_nt: TGCGCCAGCAGCGAGGGATACGAGCAGTACTTC

v_call: TRBV11-3
j_call: TRBJ2-1
d_call: TRBD1
clone_size: .
cdr3_aa: CASSRYGDRGRSEQFF
cdr3_nt: TGTGCCAGCAGTCGATATGGGGACAGGGGGCGGAGTGAGCAGTTCTTC